This T cell receptor (beta chain) originates from a study of blood T cell repertoires in COVID-19 (dated by TCRdb to the early 2020s). Concerning the study at large: The collaborator samples originated in the United States, Italy and Spain and spanned the acute and convalescent phases of COVID-19. The prospective study material was composed of cDNA or gDNA derived from T cells, B-cell-depleted T cells, or PBMCs. The dataset comprised deeply sampled blood TCRbeta repertoires from subjects exposed to, actively infected with, or recovered from COVID-19. The repertoires were released in a freely available public database meant as a resource for research on the immune response to SARS-CoV-2. Samples came from the ongoing ImmuneRACE study (first 160 participants) plus 1,254 subjects from 6 global collaborators. Sample metadata almost always included a de-identified subject ID, COVID-19 status, age in years and sex. HLA class I and class II types, where available, came from metadata supplied by the sample provider rather than from assay-based typing.

Collaborating institutions collected whole blood in K2EDTA tubes following their own protocols. For TCRbeta analysis, collaborators shipped samples in one of three forms: frozen whole blood, isolated PBMCs, or DNA extracted from either of those sample types. The trim is 5 bases for V and 5 bases for J, with a gap of 15 bases between the germline ends. There are 14 amino acids in the CDR3, from cysteine to phenylalanine inclusive. Only the CDR3 region is kept as DNA, spanning 42 bases read in frame from base 1. Per the germline V gene (reference sequence), SEHNR is the CDR1 and FQNEAQ is the CDR2. Paper-wide results and their limitations: The quantity of clinical and demographic metadata differed by source and by participant and was supplied without curation.

TCRbeta CDR3 regions were amplified from genomic DNA using the immunoSEQ Assay, a bias-controlled multiplex PCR. As for how the authors treated the data: The number of nucleated cells in each sample was estimated from the amplification of reference gene primers within the assay. Sequence reads were collapsed and filtered to measure the absolute abundance of every unique TCRbeta CDR3 rearrangement. For each sample, productive Simpson clonality was calculated by taking the square root of Simpson's diversity index across productive rearrangements. TCRdb's version of the immuneACCESS table is confined to in-frame rearrangements and falls short of the full clone set. An unresolved V gene accounts for under half of the shortfall where checked; the remainder is of unknown origin. Clonal size and the V and J genes are those of that table, whereas D and trimming came from the DNA. The sample table holds roughly 130,000 clones, of which about four fifths were seen once. 9% to 15% of the sample goes to the ten largest clones.

As to this clone: Its antigen is not yet known. One base away there is no much larger clone; base qualities are not given.

Sequencing input: peripheral blood. This receptor was identified in an older woman with acute or convalescent COVID-19. The chain is assembled from TRBV7-9 and TRBJ1-1; a confident D gene designation cannot be given. DNA sequence: TGTGCCAGCAGCCCACGGTCCCGCGGTACTGAAGCTTTCTTT. Its protein is CASSPRSRGTEAFF.